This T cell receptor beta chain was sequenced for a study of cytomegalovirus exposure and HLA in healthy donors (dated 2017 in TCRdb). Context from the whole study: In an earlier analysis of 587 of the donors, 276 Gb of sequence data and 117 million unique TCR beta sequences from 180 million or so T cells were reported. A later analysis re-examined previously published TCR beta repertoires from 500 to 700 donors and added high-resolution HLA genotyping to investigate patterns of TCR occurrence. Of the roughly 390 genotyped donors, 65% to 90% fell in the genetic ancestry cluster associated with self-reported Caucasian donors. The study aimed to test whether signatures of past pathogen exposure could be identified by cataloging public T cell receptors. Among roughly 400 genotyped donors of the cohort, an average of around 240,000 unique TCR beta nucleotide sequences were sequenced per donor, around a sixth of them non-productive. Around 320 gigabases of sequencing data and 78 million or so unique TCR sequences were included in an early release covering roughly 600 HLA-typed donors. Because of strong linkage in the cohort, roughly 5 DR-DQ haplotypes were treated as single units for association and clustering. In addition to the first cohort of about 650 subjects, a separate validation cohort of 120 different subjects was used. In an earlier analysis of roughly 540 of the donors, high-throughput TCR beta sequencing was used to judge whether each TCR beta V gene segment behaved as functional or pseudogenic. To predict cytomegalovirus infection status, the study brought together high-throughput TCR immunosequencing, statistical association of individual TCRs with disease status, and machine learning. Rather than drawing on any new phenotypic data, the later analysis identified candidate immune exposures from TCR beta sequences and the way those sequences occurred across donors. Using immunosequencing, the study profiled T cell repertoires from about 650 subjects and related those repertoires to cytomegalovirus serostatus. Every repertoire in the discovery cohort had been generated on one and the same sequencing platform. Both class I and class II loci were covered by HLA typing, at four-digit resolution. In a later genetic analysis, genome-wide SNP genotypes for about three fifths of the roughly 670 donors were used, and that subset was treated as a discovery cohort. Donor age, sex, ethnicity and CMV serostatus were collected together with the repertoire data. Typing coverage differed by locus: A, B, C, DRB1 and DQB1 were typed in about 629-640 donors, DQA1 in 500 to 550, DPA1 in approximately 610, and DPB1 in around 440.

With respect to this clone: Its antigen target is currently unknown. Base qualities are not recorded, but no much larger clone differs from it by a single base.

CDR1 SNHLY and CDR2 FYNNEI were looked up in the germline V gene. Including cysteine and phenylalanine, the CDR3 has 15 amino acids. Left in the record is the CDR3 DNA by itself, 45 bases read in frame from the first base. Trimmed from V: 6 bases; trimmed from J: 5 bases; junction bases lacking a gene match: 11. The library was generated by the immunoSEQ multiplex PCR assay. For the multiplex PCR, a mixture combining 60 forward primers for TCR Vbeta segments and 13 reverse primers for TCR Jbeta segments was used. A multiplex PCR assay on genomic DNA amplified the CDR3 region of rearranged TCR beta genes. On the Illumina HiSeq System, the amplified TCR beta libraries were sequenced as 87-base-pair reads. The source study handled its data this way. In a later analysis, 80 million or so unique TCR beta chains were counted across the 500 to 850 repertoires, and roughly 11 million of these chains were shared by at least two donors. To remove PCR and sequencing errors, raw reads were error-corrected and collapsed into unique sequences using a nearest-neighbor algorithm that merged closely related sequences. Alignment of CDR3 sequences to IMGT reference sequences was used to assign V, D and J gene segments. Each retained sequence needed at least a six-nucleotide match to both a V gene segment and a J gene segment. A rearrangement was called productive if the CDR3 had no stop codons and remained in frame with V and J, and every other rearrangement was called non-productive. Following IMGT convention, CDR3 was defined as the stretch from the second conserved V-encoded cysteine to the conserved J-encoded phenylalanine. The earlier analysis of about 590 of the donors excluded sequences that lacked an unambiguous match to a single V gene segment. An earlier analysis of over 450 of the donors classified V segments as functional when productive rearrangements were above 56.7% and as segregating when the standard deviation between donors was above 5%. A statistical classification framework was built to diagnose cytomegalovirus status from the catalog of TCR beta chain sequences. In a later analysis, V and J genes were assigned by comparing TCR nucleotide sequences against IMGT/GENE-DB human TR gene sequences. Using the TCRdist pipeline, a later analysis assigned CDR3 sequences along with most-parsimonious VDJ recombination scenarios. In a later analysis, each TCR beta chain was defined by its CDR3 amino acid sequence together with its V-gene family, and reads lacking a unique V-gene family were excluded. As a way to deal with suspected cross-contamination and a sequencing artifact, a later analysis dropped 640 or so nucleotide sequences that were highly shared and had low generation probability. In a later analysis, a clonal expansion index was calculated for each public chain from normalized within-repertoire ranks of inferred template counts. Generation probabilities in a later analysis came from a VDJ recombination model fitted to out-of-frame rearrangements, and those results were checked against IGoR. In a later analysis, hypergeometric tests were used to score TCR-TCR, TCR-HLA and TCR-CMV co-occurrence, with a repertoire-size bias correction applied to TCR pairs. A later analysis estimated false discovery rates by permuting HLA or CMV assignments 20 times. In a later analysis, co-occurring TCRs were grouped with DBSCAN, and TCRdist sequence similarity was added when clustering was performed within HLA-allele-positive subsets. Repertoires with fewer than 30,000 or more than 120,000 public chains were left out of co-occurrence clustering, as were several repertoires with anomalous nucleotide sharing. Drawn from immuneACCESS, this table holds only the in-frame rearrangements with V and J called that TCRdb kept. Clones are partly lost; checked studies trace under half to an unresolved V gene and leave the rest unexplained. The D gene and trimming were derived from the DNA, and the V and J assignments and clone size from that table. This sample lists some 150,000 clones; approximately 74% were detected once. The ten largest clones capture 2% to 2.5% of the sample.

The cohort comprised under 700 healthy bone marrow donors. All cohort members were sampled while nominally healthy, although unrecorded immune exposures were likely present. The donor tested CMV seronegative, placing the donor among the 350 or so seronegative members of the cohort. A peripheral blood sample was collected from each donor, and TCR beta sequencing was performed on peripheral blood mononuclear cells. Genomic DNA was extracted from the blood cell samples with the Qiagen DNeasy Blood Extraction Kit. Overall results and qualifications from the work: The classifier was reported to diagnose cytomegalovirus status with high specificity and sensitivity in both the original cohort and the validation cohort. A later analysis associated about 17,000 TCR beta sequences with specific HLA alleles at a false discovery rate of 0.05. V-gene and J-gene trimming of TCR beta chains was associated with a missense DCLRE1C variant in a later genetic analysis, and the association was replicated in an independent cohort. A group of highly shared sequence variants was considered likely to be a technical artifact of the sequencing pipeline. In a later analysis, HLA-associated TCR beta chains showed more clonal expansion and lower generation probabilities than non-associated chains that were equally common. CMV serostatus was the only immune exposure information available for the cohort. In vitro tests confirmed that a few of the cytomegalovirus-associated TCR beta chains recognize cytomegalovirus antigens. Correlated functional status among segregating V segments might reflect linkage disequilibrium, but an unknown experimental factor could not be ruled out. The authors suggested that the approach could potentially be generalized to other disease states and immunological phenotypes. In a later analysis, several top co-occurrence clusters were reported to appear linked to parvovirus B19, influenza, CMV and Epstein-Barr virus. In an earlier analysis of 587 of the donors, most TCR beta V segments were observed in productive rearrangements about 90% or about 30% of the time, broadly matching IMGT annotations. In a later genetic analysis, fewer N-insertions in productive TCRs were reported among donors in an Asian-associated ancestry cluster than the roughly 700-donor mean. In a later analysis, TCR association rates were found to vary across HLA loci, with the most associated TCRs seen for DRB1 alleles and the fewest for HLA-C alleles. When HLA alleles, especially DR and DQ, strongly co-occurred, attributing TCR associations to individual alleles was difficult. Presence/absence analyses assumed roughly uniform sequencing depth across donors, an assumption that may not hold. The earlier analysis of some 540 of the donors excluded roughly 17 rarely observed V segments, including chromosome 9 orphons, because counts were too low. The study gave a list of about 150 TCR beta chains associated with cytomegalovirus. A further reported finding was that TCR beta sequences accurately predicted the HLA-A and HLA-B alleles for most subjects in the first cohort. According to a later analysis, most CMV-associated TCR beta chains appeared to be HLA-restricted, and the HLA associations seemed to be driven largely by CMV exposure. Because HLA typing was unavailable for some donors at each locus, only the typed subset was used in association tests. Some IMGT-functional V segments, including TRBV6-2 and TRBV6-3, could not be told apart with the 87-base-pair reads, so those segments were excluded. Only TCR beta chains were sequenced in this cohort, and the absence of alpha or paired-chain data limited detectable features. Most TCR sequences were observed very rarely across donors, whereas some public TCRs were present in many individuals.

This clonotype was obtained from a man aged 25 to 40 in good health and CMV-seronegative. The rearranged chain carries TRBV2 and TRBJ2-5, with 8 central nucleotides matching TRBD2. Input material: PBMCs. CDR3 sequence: CASRRNSGVAETQYF. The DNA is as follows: TGTGCCAGCAGAAGGAATAGCGGGGTGGCGGAGACCCAGTACTTC. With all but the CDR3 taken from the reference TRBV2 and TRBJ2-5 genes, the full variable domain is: EPEVTQTPSHQVTQMGQEVILRCVPISNHLYFYWYRQILGQKVEFLVSFYNNEISEKSEIFDDQFSVERPDGSNFTLKIRSTKLEDSAMYFCASRRNSGVAETQYFGPGTRLLVL.